The rows below give T cell receptor beta chains drawn from one sample of a study of T-cell reconstitution after alpha-beta-depleted transplantation in children. TCRdb re-analysed the PCR reads in MiXCR, keeping a single row per CDR3 protein. The table records approximately 31,000 distinct CDR3 sequences, around 6.6% of them present only once. Sequences were derived from peripheral blood, sampled 60 days after TCRalphabeta/CD19-depleted stem cell transplant. Every receptor here comes from a child less than two years old who had a stem cell transplant for acute myeloid leukemia, so the T cells may come from the graft donor. Both conserved end residues are part of each CDR3. The order of the fields is D gene, V gene, J gene, clone size, CDR3 protein, CDR3 DNA. D genes are given only for firm matches. A clone size is listed for some rows: how often the clone was seen (once, few, many), or a class if it is expanded.

D: -; V: TRBV28; J: TRBJ1-1; size: many; CDR3: CASSPVDSLSTEAFF; DNA: TGTGCCAGCAGTCCGGTGGACAGTTTGAGCACTGAAGCTTTCTTT
D: -; V: TRBV25-1; J: TRBJ2-7; size: -; CDR3: CASSEWGGVAAIEQYF; DNA: TGTGCCAGCAGTGAATGGGGTGGGGTGGCGGCGATTGAGCAGTACTTC
D: -; V: TRBV3-1; J: TRBJ1-3; size: many; CDR3: CASSQGFGRVDGNTIYF; DNA: TGTGCCAGCAGCCAAGGATTTGGAAGGGTAGACGGAAACACCATATATTTT
D: TRBD1; V: TRBV3-1; J: TRBJ1-4; size: many; CDR3: CASSHFGTDEKLFF; DNA: TGTGCCAGCAGCCATTTTGGGACAGATGAAAAACTGTTTTTT
D: TRBD1; V: TRBV7-9; J: TRBJ1-1; size: many; CDR3: CASSSATGWRTEAFF; DNA: TGTGCCAGCAGCTCTGCGACAGGGTGGAGGACTGAAGCTTTCTTT
D: -; V: TRBV7-2; J: TRBJ1-5; size: -; CDR3: CASSLGTQGIQPQHF; DNA: TGTGCCAGCAGCTTAGGGACTCAGGGGATTCAGCCCCAGCATTTT
D: TRBD2; V: TRBV4-3; J: TRBJ2-7; size: many; CDR3: CASSQGTSFSYEQYF; DNA: TGCGCCAGCAGCCAAGGGACTAGCTTCTCCTACGAGCAGTACTTC
D: TRBD1; V: TRBV10-3; J: TRBJ2-7; size: many; CDR3: CAISPTGAAYEQYF; DNA: TGTGCCATCAGCCCGACAGGGGCGGCCTACGAGCAGTACTTC
D: -; V: TRBV7-2; J: TRBJ2-1; size: many; CDR3: CASSLGLVNEQFF; DNA: TGTGCCAGCAGCTTGGGCCTAGTCAATGAGCAGTTCTTC
D: -; V: TRBV10-3; J: TRBJ1-5; size: many; CDR3: CAISRSPDNQPQHF; DNA: TGTGCCATCAGTCGAAGCCCAGACAATCAGCCCCAGCATTTT
D: -; V: TRBV4-3; J: TRBJ2-1; size: many; CDR3: CASSPGTASSYNEQFF; DNA: TGCGCCAGCAGCCCCGGGACTGCGAGCTCCTACAATGAGCAGTTCTTC
D: -; V: TRBV15; J: TRBJ1-1; size: many; CDR3: CATSRDRGGTEAFF; DNA: TGTGCCACCAGCAGAGATCGAGGGGGGACTGAAGCTTTCTTT
D: -; V: TRBV5-6; J: TRBJ1-5; size: many; CDR3: CASSWGTASNQPQHF; DNA: TGTGCCAGCAGCTGGGGGACGGCTAGCAATCAGCCCCAGCATTTT
D: -; V: TRBV6-5; J: TRBJ1-1; size: many; CDR3: CASHAARATEAFF; DNA: TGTGCCAGCCACGCGGCAAGGGCAACTGAAGCTTTCTTT
D: TRBD1; V: TRBV9; J: TRBJ2-1; size: many; CDR3: CASSVPGGNNEQFF; DNA: TGTGCCAGCAGCGTGCCAGGGGGAAACAATGAGCAGTTCTTC
D: TRBD1; V: TRBV5-4; J: TRBJ2-5; size: -; CDR3: CASSPGTGQETQYF; DNA: TGTGCCAGCAGCCCCGGGACAGGCCAGGAGACCCAGTACTTC
D: TRBD1; V: TRBV6-2/TRBV6-3; J: TRBJ2-7; size: many; CDR3: CASSYGTGAHYEQYF; DNA: TGTGCCAGCAGTTACGGGACAGGGGCCCACTACGAGCAGTACTTC
D: TRBD1; V: TRBV18; J: TRBJ1-5; size: many; CDR3: CASSPPGQGPGPAAQPQHF; DNA: TGTGCCAGCTCACCACCGGGACAGGGACCCGGACCGGCAGCTCAGCCCCAGCATTTT
D: -; V: TRBV27; J: TRBJ2-5; size: many; CDR3: CASRQWGNETQYF; DNA: TGTGCCAGCAGACAATGGGGGAATGAGACCCAGTACTTC
D: -; V: TRBV30; J: TRBJ1-6; size: -; CDR3: CAWSPIRPSPLHF; DNA: TGTGCCTGGAGCCCGATCCGGCCTTCACCCCTCCACTTT
D: -; V: TRBV9; J: TRBJ2-7; size: many; CDR3: CASSVGGKGSYEQYF; DNA: TGTGCCAGCAGCGTGGGGGGAAAAGGCTCCTACGAGCAGTACTTC
D: TRBD2; V: TRBV12-5; J: TRBJ2-5; size: many; CDR3: CASGLVRSASGRGTQYF; DNA: TGTGCTAGTGGTTTGGTACGGTCGGCTAGCGGTAGGGGGACCCAGTACTTC
D: -; V: TRBV5-1; J: TRBJ1-1; size: many; CDR3: CASSFDPSASGRKAEAFF; DNA: TGCGCCAGCAGCTTCGACCCATCCGCTTCAGGGCGGAAGGCTGAAGCTTTCTTT
D: TRBD1; V: TRBV18; J: TRBJ2-7; size: large; CDR3: CASSPRGLHEQYF; DNA: TGTGCCAGCTCACCCAGGGGGTTACACGAGCAGTACTTC
D: -; V: TRBV4-3; J: TRBJ2-5; size: many; CDR3: CASSQEMDQETQYF; DNA: TGCGCCAGCAGCCAAGAAATGGATCAAGAGACCCAGTACTTC
D: -; V: TRBV2; J: TRBJ2-1; size: many; CDR3: CASRGAMDGGTYNEQFF; DNA: TGTGCCAGCAGGGGGGCTATGGACGGAGGAACCTACAATGAGCAGTTCTTC
D: -; V: TRBV11-2; J: TRBJ2-3; size: few; CDR3: CASSSLGTDTQYF; DNA: TGTGCCAGCAGCTCGCTAGGCACAGATACGCAGTATTTT
D: -; V: TRBV5-1; J: TRBJ1-2; size: many; CDR3: CASSYGQYYGYTF; DNA: TGCGCCAGCAGCTACGGACAGTACTATGGCTACACCTTC
D: -; V: TRBV21-1; J: TRBJ2-3; size: few; CDR3: CANTDTQYF; DNA: TGTGCCAACACAGATACGCAGTATTTT
D: TRBD2; V: TRBV20-1; J: TRBJ2-1; size: many; CDR3: CSATPGLAARYNEQFF; DNA: TGCAGTGCTACCCCCGGACTAGCGGCTAGATACAATGAGCAGTTCTTC
D: -; V: TRBV27; J: TRBJ2-5; size: few; CDR3: CATGTPPTQYF; DNA: TGTGCCACCGGGACTCCGCCGACCCAGTACTTC
D: TRBD2; V: TRBV27; J: TRBJ2-2; size: many; CDR3: CASSSPGLAGVGELFF; DNA: TGTGCCAGCAGTTCTCCGGGACTAGCGGGAGTCGGGGAGCTGTTTTTT
D: -; V: TRBV7-2; J: TRBJ2-7; size: -; CDR3: CASSPGVRHYEQYF; DNA: TGTGCCAGCAGCCCGGGAGTGAGACACTACGAGCAGTACTTC
D: TRBD2; V: TRBV4-2; J: TRBJ2-1; size: many; CDR3: CASSQRTSGTNYNEQFF; DNA: TGTGCCAGCAGCCAAAGGACTAGCGGGACGAACTACAATGAGCAGTTCTTC
D: TRBD2; V: TRBV12-3/TRBV12-4; J: TRBJ2-1; size: many; CDR3: CASSSTSELYNEQFF; DNA: TGTGCCAGCAGTTCGACTAGCGAACTATACAATGAGCAGTTCTTC
D: -; V: TRBV2; J: TRBJ2-2; size: many; CDR3: CASSEAWTGELFF; DNA: TGTGCCAGCAGTGAAGCCTGGACCGGGGAGCTGTTTTTT
D: -; V: TRBV29-1; J: TRBJ2-7; size: many; CDR3: CSVLTGFSYEQYF; DNA: TGCAGCGTCTTGACAGGCTTTTCCTACGAGCAGTACTTC
D: -; V: TRBV5-6; J: TRBJ2-2; size: many; CDR3: CASSSYPLHTGELFF; DNA: TGTGCCAGCAGCTCTTACCCTTTGCACACCGGGGAGCTGTTTTTT
D: -; V: TRBV27; J: TRBJ1-1; size: many; CDR3: CASSGQGITEAFF; DNA: TGTGCCAGCAGTGGCCAGGGTATTACTGAAGCTTTCTTT
D: -; V: TRBV10-2; J: TRBJ2-5; size: many; CDR3: CASSGPGHSWETQYF; DNA: TGCGCCAGCAGTGGTCCGGGACATTCCTGGGAGACCCAGTACTTC
D: -; V: TRBV5-1; J: TRBJ1-2; size: many; CDR3: CASSLARIF; DNA: TGCGCCAGCAGCTTGGCCAGAATCTTC
D: -; V: TRBV29-1; J: TRBJ2-3; size: many; CDR3: CSVENWERPSTDTQYF; DNA: TGCAGCGTTGAAAACTGGGAGCGGCCTAGCACAGATACGCAGTATTTT
D: -; V: TRBV13; J: TRBJ2-2; size: many; CDR3: CASSPTPSGGELFF; DNA: TGTGCCAGCAGCCCGACGCCCTCCGGCGGGGAGCTGTTTTTT
D: -; V: TRBV5-1; J: TRBJ1-1; size: many; CDR3: CASSLTEAFF; DNA: TGCGCCAGCAGCTTGACTGAAGCTTTCTTT
D: -; V: TRBV12-5; J: TRBJ2-3; size: many; CDR3: CASGLLQGPTDTQYF; DNA: TGTGCTAGTGGCCTCCTTCAGGGGCCCACAGATACGCAGTATTTT
D: TRBD1; V: TRBV12-3/TRBV12-4; J: TRBJ2-5; size: many; CDR3: CASSWEDRGSETQYF; DNA: TGTGCCAGCAGTTGGGAGGACAGGGGAAGCGAGACCCAGTACTTC
D: -; V: TRBV5-6; J: TRBJ2-1; size: many; CDR3: CASSLILAVNEQFF; DNA: TGTGCCAGCAGCTTGATACTAGCCGTCAATGAGCAGTTCTTC
D: -; V: TRBV3-1; J: TRBJ2-7; size: few; CDR3: CATSQDRRGYDEQYF; DNA: TGTGCCACCTCCCAAGATCGTCGGGGTTACGACGAGCAGTACTTC
D: -; V: TRBV15; J: TRBJ1-1; size: many; CDR3: CATSRGDLGGAEAFF; DNA: TGTGCCACCAGCAGAGGGGACCTAGGGGGGGCTGAAGCTTTCTTT
D: TRBD1; V: TRBV7-9; J: TRBJ2-7; size: few; CDR3: CASSPGNRGSNEQYF; DNA: TGTGCCAGCAGTCCCGGGAACAGGGGAAGTAACGAGCAGTACTTC